This TCR beta chain comes out of a study of response to subunit inactivated influenza vaccine. The V gene lost 4 bases and the J gene lost 0 bases, with 10 bases spanning the gap. The germline gives CDR1 SQVTM, CDR2 ANQGSEA. The CDR3 spans 14 residues. The study, taken as a whole, reports: That few new T cells are recruited by each seasonal influenza vaccination was the authors' suggestion.

This clonotype was counted a single time. Antigen unknown. TCRdb independently ran MiXCR on the RT-PCR reads; one entry per CDR3 protein. This table has 550,000 to 650,000 distinct CDR3 sequences, 12% appearing once. Sequencing used PBMCs from blood, obtained on the day of vaccination. V gene TRBV29-1 combines with J gene TRBJ2-1; either TRBD1 or TRBD2 may supply D (5 bases each). The sequence came from a man between 50 and 59 years old who received an inactivated influenza vaccine. DNA for the CDR3: TGCAGCGTTGCCGCAGGGACCTCCTACAATGAGCAGTTCTTC. Its protein product is CSVAAGTSYNEQFF.